These T cell receptor beta chains were read from a single sample in a study of shared clonotypes between healthy human individuals. Generated by immunoSEQ multiplex PCR, the TCRdb table keeps only in-frame clones and is missing some. This table holds about 490,000 clones, roughly 85% found once. The sequencing input was PBMCs. The source is a woman aged 40 to 55 in good health. Some clones in this sample may be carry-over from other donors' samples. The CDR3 runs from the conserved cysteine through the conserved F or W. The D gene is left open where the match is weak. The listing skips clone size in some rows; elsewhere it reads once, few, many or a size class.

D gene	V gene	clone size	J gene	CDR3 protein	CDR3 DNA
TRBD1	TRBV27	-	TRBJ2-7	CASSSGTGGREQYF	TGTGCCAGCAGTTCAGGGACAGGGGGACGGGAGCAGTACTTC
TRBD2	TRBV4-2	few	TRBJ2-3	CASSPNRGAGGPDTQYF	TGTGCCAGCAGCCCCAACCGGGGGGCGGGAGGGCCGGATACGCAGTATTTT
-	TRBV9	-	TRBJ2-3	CASSPRTASTDTQYF	TGTGCCAGCAGCCCTCGGACAGCTAGCACAGATACGCAGTATTTT
TRBD2	TRBV9	-	TRBJ2-7	CASSVSAGGPYEQYF	TGTGCCAGCAGCGTATCAGCGGGAGGACCCTACGAGCAGTACTTC
TRBD2	TRBV10-2	few	TRBJ2-1	CASRLAGPSNEQFF	TGCGCCAGCCGACTAGCCGGCCCCTCGAATGAGCAGTTCTTC
-	TRBV28	-	TRBJ1-2	CASSPWGLGYTF	TGTGCCAGCAGTCCGTGGGGGCTCGGCTACACCTTC
-	TRBV2	-	TRBJ1-5	CASSEGLVLQPQHF	TGTGCCAGCAGTGAAGGGTTGGTTCTTCAGCCCCAGCATTTT
-	TRBV6-1	-	TRBJ2-7	CASSPIQGEQYF	TGTGCCAGCAGTCCTATACAAGGCGAGCAGTACTTC
-	TRBV7-9	-	TRBJ2-5	CASSKGPAGGETQYF	TGTGCCAGCAGCAAAGGACCCGCCGGCGGAGAGACCCAGTACTTC
-	TRBV25-1	few	TRBJ2-7	CASSESGYEQYF	TGTGCCAGCAGTGAATCTGGATACGAGCAGTACTTC
TRBD1	TRBV11-2	-	TRBJ2-4	CASSAVGYRGKNIQYF	TGTGCCAGCAGCGCCGTAGGGTACAGGGGGAAAAACATTCAGTACTTC
-	TRBV5-6	-	TRBJ2-3	CASSSYVKTTSTDTQYF	TGTGCCAGCAGCTCCTACGTTAAGACAACTAGCACAGATACGCAGTATTTT
-	TRBV9	many	TRBJ1-5	CASSVDEGQPQHF	TGTGCCAGCAGCGTAGACGAGGGGCAGCCCCAGCATTTT
-	TRBV7-2	-	TRBJ1-5	CASSTTGPRVGQPQHF	TGTGCCAGCAGCACTACAGGGCCTCGTGTGGGACAGCCCCAGCATTTT
-	TRBV4-3	once	TRBJ1-3	CASSLGAVSGNTIYF	TGCGCCAGCAGCCTGGGGGCCGTCTCTGGAAACACCATATATTTT
TRBD2	TRBV6-1	-	TRBJ2-3	CASRGTSGIDTQYF	TGTGCCAGCAGGGGAACTAGCGGGATTGATACGCAGTATTTT
-	TRBV15	-	TRBJ2-7	CATSRDREQDEQYF	TGTGCCACCAGCAGAGATCGGGAACAAGACGAGCAGTACTTC
-	TRBV4-1	-	TRBJ2-3	CASSQGSAGLPESQYF	TGCGCCAGCAGCCAAGGTTCGGCGGGACTCCCCGAATCGCAGTATTTT
TRBD1	TRBV9	-	TRBJ2-2	CASSVSGGTGELFF	TGTGCCAGCAGCGTCTCAGGGGGCACCGGGGAGCTGTTTTTT
-	TRBV6-5	-	TRBJ2-7	CASSYNWHSTYEQYF	TGTGCCAGCAGTTACAACTGGCATTCCACCTACGAGCAGTACTTC
-	TRBV5-8	-	TRBJ2-1	CASSSRGGPLDNEQFF	TGTGCCAGCAGCTCCCGGGGAGGTCCGCTGGACAATGAGCAGTTCTTC
TRBD1	TRBV2	-	TRBJ1-2	CASSAGQARLYGYTF	TGTGCCAGCAGTGCCGGACAGGCAAGACTCTATGGCTACACCTTC
TRBD2	TRBV5-1	-	TRBJ2-2	CASSLGTSGSITGELFF	TGCGCCAGCAGCTTGGGTACTAGCGGGAGTATCACCGGGGAGCTGTTTTTT
-	TRBV13	once	TRBJ2-2	CASSLGLQLVAGELFF	TGTGCCAGCAGCTTAGGCCTTCAGTTGGTTGCCGGGGAGCTGTTTTTT
TRBD1	TRBV15	-	TRBJ2-2	CATSRSNRGSNTGELFF	TGTGCCACCAGCAGAAGTAACAGGGGGTCTAACACCGGGGAGCTGTTTTTT
-	TRBV19	-	TRBJ1-2	CASSIKGSPGYTF	TGTGCCAGTAGTATCAAGGGATCGCCTGGCTACACCTTC
-	TRBV20-1	-	TRBJ2-7	CSASPGAEQYF	TGCAGTGCTAGTCCAGGGGCCGAGCAGTACTTC
-	TRBV6-6	-	TRBJ1-3	CASSYLGGSGNTIYF	TGTGCCAGCAGTTACCTGGGCGGCTCTGGAAACACCATATATTTT
TRBD2	TRBV7-9	-	TRBJ2-2	CASSFETSINTGELFF	TGTGCCAGCAGCTTTGAGACTAGCATTAACACCGGGGAGCTGTTTTTT
-	TRBV27	-	TRBJ2-1	CASSTGRPGNEQFF	TGTGCCAGCAGCACGGGTAGACCCGGCAATGAGCAGTTCTTC
-	TRBV5-4	-	TRBJ2-1	CASSFDRSYNEQFF	TGTGCCAGCAGCTTCGACAGGTCGTACAATGAGCAGTTCTTC
TRBD2	TRBV6-1	-	TRBJ2-2	CASSVSGSQTGELFF	TGTGCCAGCAGTGTTAGCGGGAGCCAAACCGGGGAGCTGTTTTTT
-	TRBV30	-	TRBJ2-2	CAWSPGSANTGELFF	TGTGCCTGGAGCCCGGGTAGCGCGAACACCGGGGAGCTGTTTTTT
-	TRBV5-6	many	TRBJ1-2	CASSFGSGVGYGYTF	TGTGCCAGCAGCTTTGGGTCGGGGGTAGGCTATGGCTACACCTTC
-	TRBV28	-	TRBJ2-5	CASSPLWGQETQYF	TGTGCCAGCAGCCCCTTGTGGGGACAAGAGACCCAGTACTTC
-	TRBV2	few	TRBJ1-5	CASGMSGGNQPQHF	TGTGCCAGCGGAATGTCGGGGGGCAATCAGCCCCAGCATTTT
-	TRBV4-1	-	TRBJ1-3	CASSQDGQLPGNTIYF	TGCGCCAGCAGCCAAGATGGACAACTACCTGGAAACACCATATATTTT
-	TRBV30	-	TRBJ2-5	CAWSDRRFQETQYF	TGTGCCTGGAGTGATAGGCGCTTCCAAGAGACCCAGTACTTC
-	TRBV7-9	-	TRBJ2-7	CASSPVGFSEQYF	TGTGCCAGCAGCCCAGTGGGGTTCAGCGAGCAGTACTTC
TRBD1	TRBV28	-	TRBJ1-4	CASSLRQGKEKLFF	TGTGCCAGCAGTTTACGACAGGGCAAGGAAAAACTGTTTTTT
-	TRBV5-1	-	TRBJ2-7	CASSSTGRQGSSYEQYF	TGCGCCAGCAGCTCCACTGGCAGGCAGGGAAGCTCCTACGAGCAGTACTTC
TRBD1	TRBV5-1	-	TRBJ2-1	CASSFQTGGRPTFQAYNEQFF	TGCGCCAGCAGTTTTCAAACAGGGGGAAGACCTACCTTCCAGGCCTACAATGAGCAGTTCTTC
-	TRBV11-2	once	TRBJ1-1	CASSLVEGAEAFF	TGTGCCAGCAGCCTTGTGGAGGGAGCTGAAGCTTTCTTT
TRBD2	TRBV19	-	TRBJ2-1	CASSPGTSGSSYNEQFF	TGTGCCAGTAGTCCTGGGACTAGCGGGAGCTCCTACAATGAGCAGTTCTTC
-	TRBV6-6	-	TRBJ2-6	CASSYGVSSGANVLTF	TGTGCCAGCAGTTATGGGGTCAGCTCTGGGGCCAACGTCCTGACTTTC
-	TRBV28	few	TRBJ2-7	CASSFGGLNSYEQYF	TGTGCCAGCAGTTTTGGGGGACTGAACTCCTACGAGCAGTACTTC
TRBD1	TRBV5-1	-	TRBJ2-5	CASSLTGQGRETQYF	TGCGCCAGCAGCTTGACGGGACAGGGAAGAGAGACCCAGTACTTC
TRBD1	TRBV11-2	-	TRBJ1-3	CATGGSGNTIYF	TGTGCTACAGGGGGCTCTGGAAACACCATATATTTT
TRBD2	TRBV7-8	-	TRBJ2-3	CASSLREGLGGTDTQYF	TGTGCCAGCAGCCTGCGGGAGGGACTAGGGGGCACAGATACGCAGTATTTT
TRBD1	TRBV15	-	TRBJ2-1	CATSRGQGSSYNEQFF	TGTGCCACCAGCCGTGGACAGGGGAGCTCCTACAATGAGCAGTTCTTC
-	TRBV5-4	-	TRBJ1-4	CASSLGTAPTTNEKLFF	TGTGCCAGCAGCTTGGGGACAGCTCCCACAACTAATGAAAAACTGTTTTTT
TRBD1	TRBV4-1	once	TRBJ2-5	CASSHPRGTGIQETQYF	TGCGCCAGCAGCCATCCCCGGGGGACAGGCATCCAAGAGACCCAGTACTTC
TRBD2	TRBV18	-	TRBJ2-7	CASSELAGAIYEQYF	TGTGCCAGCTCCGAACTAGCGGGAGCCATCTACGAGCAGTACTTC
TRBD1	TRBV28	-	TRBJ2-7	CASSSFGRGLYEQYF	TGTGCCAGCAGTTCTTTTGGCAGGGGGCTCTACGAGCAGTACTTC
-	TRBV5-1	-	TRBJ2-7	CASSLTGTFYEQYF	TGCGCCAGCAGCTTGACCGGGACTTTCTACGAGCAGTACTTC
TRBD2	TRBV5-6	-	TRBJ2-7	CASSLTSGVTLDAEQYF	TGTGCCAGCAGCTTGACTAGCGGGGTAACTCTGGATGCCGAGCAGTACTTC
TRBD2	TRBV7-9	-	TRBJ2-1	CASSSGLAGGSPGDEQFF	TGTGCCAGCAGCTCGGGACTAGCGGGAGGTTCCCCCGGGGATGAGCAGTTCTTC
-	TRBV28	-	TRBJ2-1	CASSLGGGQNEQFF	TGTGCCAGCAGTTTAGGAGGGGGTCAGAATGAGCAGTTCTTC
-	TRBV28	-	TRBJ2-3	CASRSGSTDTQYF	TGTGCCAGCAGGAGTGGGAGCACAGATACGCAGTATTTT
-	TRBV6-1	-	TRBJ1-5	CAITGGYSNQPQHF	TGTGCTATCACCGGGGGTTATAGCAATCAGCCCCAGCATTTT